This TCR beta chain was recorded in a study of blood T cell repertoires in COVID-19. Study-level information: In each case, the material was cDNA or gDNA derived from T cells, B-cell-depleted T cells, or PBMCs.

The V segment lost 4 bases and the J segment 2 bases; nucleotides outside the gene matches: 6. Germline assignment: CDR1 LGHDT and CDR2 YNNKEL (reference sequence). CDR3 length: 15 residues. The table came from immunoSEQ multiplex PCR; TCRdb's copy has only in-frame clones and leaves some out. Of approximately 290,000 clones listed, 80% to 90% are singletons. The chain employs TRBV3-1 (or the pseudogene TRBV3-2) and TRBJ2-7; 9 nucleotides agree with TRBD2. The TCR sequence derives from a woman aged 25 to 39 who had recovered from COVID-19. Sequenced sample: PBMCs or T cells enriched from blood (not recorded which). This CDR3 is CASSRRPSGTYEQYF. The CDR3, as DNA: TGTGCCAGCAGCCGGAGACCTAGCGGGACCTACGAGCAGTACTTC.